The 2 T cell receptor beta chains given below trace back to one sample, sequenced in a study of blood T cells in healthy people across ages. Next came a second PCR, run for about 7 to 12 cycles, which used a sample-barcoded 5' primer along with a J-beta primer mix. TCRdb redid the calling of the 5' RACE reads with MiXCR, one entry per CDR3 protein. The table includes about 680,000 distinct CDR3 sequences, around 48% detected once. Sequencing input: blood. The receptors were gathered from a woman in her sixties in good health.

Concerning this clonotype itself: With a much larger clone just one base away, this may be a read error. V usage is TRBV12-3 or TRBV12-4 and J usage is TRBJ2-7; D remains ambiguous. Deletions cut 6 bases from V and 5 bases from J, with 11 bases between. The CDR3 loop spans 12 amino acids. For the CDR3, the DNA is TGTGCCAGCAGGCTCCTCTACGACGAGCAGTACTTC. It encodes CASRLLYDEQYF.

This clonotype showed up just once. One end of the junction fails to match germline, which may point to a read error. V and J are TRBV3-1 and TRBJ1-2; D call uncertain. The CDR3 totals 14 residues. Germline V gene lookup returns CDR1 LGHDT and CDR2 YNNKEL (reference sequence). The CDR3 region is CASSQGWENYGYTF. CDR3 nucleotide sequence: TGTGCCAGCAGCCAAGGTTGGGAAAACTATGGTTACACCTTC.